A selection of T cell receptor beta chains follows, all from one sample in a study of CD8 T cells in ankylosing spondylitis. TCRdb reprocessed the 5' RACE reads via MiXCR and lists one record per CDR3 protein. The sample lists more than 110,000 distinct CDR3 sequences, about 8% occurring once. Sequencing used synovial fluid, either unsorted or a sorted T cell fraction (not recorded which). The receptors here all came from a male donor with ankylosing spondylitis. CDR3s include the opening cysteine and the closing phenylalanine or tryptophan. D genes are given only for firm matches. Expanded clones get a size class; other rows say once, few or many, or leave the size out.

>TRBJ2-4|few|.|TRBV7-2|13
CASSLRSGDIQYF
TGTGCCAGCAGCTTACGGAGTGGAGACATTCAGTACTTC
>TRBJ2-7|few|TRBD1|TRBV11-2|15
CASSLTGTGSNEQYF
TGTGCCAGCAGCCTCACCGGGACAGGGTCTAACGAGCAGTACTTC
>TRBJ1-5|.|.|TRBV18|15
CASSPGRNYNQPQHF
TGTGCCAGCTCACCTGGGCGGAACTACAATCAGCCCCAGCATTTT
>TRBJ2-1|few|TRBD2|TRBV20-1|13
CSATGGAYNEQFF
TGCAGTGCTACGGGGGGGGCCTACAATGAGCAGTTCTTC
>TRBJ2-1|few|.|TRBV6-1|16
CASTRFGGPVYNEQFF
TGTGCCAGCACCAGGTTCGGGGGACCCGTCTACAATGAGCAGTTCTTC
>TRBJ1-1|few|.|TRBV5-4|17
CASSLGGGLALVTEAFF
TGTGCCAGCAGCCTCGGGGGGGGTTTGGCGCTTGTCACTGAAGCTTTCTTT
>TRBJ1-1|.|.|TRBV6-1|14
CASRRKAGGTEAFF
TGTGCCAGCAGGAGGAAAGCAGGCGGCACTGAAGCTTTCTTT
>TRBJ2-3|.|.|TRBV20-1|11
CSASWGDTQYF
TGCAGTGCTAGTTGGGGCGATACGCAGTATTTT
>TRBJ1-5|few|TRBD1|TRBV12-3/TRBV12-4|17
CASSLALLGQVNQPQHF
TGTGCCAGCAGTTTAGCTCTTCTAGGACAGGTCAATCAGCCCCAGCATTTT
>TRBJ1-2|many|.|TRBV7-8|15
CASTKGTGLKYGYTF
TGTGCCAGCACCAAGGGAACAGGGTTAAAATATGGCTACACCTTC
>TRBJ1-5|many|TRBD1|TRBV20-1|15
CSARTGTESNQPQHF
TGCAGTGCAAGAACCGGGACAGAGAGCAATCAGCCCCAGCATTTT
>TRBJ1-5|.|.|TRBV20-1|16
CSASRNPQTANQPQHF
TGCAGTGCTAGTCGGAACCCTCAAACCGCCAATCAGCCCCAGCATTTT
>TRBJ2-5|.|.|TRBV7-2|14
CASSKPGPQETQYF
TGTGCCAGCAGCAAACCCGGACCGCAAGAGACCCAGTACTTC
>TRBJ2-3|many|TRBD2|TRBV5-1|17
CASSLQRGGYSTDTQYF
TGCGCCAGCAGCCTTCAGCGGGGAGGATATAGCACAGATACGCAGTATTTT
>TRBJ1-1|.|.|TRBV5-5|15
CASSKDRFLNTEAFF
TGTGCCAGCAGCAAAGACCGGTTCTTGAACACTGAAGCTTTCTTT
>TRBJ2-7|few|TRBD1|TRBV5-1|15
CASSLGGTGDYEQYF
TGCGCCAGCAGCTTGGGTGGGACAGGGGATTACGAGCAGTACTTC
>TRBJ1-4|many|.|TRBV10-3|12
CAISESEGKLFF
TGTGCCATCAGTGAGTCCGAAGGAAAACTGTTTTTT
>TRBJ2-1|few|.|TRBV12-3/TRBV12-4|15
CASSSLAPSYNEQFF
TGTGCCAGCAGTTCCCTAGCCCCCTCCTACAATGAGCAGTTCTTC
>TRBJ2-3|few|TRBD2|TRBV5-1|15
CASSQLLAGGDTQYF
TGCGCCAGCAGCCAATTACTAGCGGGGGGAGATACGCAGTATTTT
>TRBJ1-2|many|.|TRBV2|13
CASSPGANYGYTF
TGTGCCAGCAGCCCGGGGGCTAACTATGGCTACACCTTC
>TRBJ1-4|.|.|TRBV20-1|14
CSARKTGSNEKLFF
TGCAGTGCTAGAAAGACAGGTTCTAATGAAAAACTGTTTTTT
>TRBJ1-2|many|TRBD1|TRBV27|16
CASSQYGTGALYGYTF
TGTGCCAGCAGTCAATACGGGACAGGGGCCCTCTATGGCTACACCTTC
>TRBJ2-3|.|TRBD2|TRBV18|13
CASYGLGTDTQYF
TGTGCCAGCTACGGACTAGGCACAGATACGCAGTATTTT
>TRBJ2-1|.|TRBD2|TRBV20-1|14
CSAQRGGPEDEQFF
TGCAGTGCTCAACGGGGGGGACCTGAGGATGAGCAGTTCTTC
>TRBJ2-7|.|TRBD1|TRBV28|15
CASRGTGTGRYEQYF
TGTGCCAGCAGGGGGACCGGGACAGGGCGCTACGAGCAGTACTTC
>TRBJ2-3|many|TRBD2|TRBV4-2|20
CASSQMTSGVALQHTDTQYF
TGTGCCAGCAGCCAGATGACTAGCGGGGTGGCCCTCCAGCACACAGATACGCAGTATTTT
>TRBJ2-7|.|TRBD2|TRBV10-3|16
CAISDLAGGSSYEQYF
TGTGCCATCAGTGACCTAGCGGGAGGCTCCTCCTACGAGCAGTACTTC
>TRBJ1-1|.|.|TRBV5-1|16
CASSLGSGSMGTEAFF
TGCGCCAGCAGCCTGGGATCGGGAAGTATGGGCACTGAAGCTTTCTTT
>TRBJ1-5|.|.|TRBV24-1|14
CATSDRHGNQPQHF
TGTGCCACCAGTGATCGACACGGGAATCAGCCCCAGCATTTT
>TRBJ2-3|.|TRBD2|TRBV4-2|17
CASSRVAGVAGPDTQYF
TGTGCCAGCAGCCGAGTAGCGGGAGTGGCAGGCCCAGATACGCAGTATTTT
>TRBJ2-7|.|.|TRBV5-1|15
CASSLEYGEGYEQYF
TGCGCCAGCAGCTTGGAGTACGGCGAAGGCTACGAGCAGTACTTC
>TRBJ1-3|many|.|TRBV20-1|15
CSALDYRVSGNTIYF
TGCAGTGCTCTCGATTACAGGGTTTCTGGAAACACCATATATTTT
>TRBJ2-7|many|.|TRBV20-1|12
CGYNGDLYEQYF
TGCGGCTACAATGGGGACCTCTACGAGCAGTACTTC
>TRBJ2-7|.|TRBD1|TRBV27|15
CASKKGTGFPYEQYF
TGTGCCAGCAAGAAAGGGACAGGGTTTCCCTACGAGCAGTACTTC
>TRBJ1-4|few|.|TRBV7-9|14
CASSFRGLNEKLFF
TGTGCCAGCAGCTTCCGGGGGCTAAATGAAAAACTGTTTTTT
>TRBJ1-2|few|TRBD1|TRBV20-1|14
CSATGTGGRNGYTF
TGCAGTGCAACGGGGACAGGGGGCCGGAATGGCTACACCTTC
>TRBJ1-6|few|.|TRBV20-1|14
CSAKGLVYNSPLHF
TGCAGTGCCAAAGGACTGGTCTATAATTCACCCCTCCACTTT